This T cell receptor (beta chain) emerged from a study of PD-1 blockade in classical Hodgkin lymphoma. Study results and limitations: The diversity seen at baseline in complete responders resembled that of newly diagnosed patients.

As regards this clone: Its antigen is still unknown. The sample has other DNA sequences that encode this CDR3 too.

The CDR3 is 12 residues long. CDR1 and CDR2 (germline): SGDLS, YYNGEE. The ends were cut back, 3 bases at V and 4 bases at J, with 4 bases in the middle. Time point: cycle 4 day 1 (C4D1), after about 6 weeks of nivolumab. Following autologous stem cell transplantation, relapse occurred in every patient, and exposure to brentuximab vedotin varied. TCRdb's copy holds only in-frame clones and misses some; the assay was immunoSEQ multiplex PCR. This sample has tens of thousands of clones, with 81% found just once. The sample here was peripheral blood mononuclear cells (PBMCs), taken before the fourth cycle of nivolumab. The sequence derives from a human donor with classical Hodgkin lymphoma. This chain uses TRBV9 with TRBJ2-2; D call uncertain. The CDR3 DNA reads as TGTGCCAGCAGCGGGTCCACCGGGGAGCTGTTTTTT. It specifies CASSGSTGELFF.